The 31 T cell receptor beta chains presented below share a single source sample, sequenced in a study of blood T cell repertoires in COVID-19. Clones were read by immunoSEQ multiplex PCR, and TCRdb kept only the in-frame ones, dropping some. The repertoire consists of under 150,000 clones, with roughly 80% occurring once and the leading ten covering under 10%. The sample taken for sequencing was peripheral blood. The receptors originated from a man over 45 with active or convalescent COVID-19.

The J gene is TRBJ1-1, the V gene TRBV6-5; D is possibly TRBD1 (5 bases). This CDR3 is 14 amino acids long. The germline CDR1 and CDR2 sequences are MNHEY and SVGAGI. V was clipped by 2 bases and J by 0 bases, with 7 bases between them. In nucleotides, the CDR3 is TGTGCCAGCAGTTACGGGGCCATGAACACTGAAGCTTTCTTT. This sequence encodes CASSYGAMNTEAFF.

The chain's CDR3 is CASSLTVTGNTIYF. CDR3 in DNA: TGTGCCAGCAGTTTAACGGTTACTGGAAACACCATATATTTT. The V and J genes are TRBV27 and TRBJ1-3; no definite D call. This CDR3 comprises 14 residues. Germline V gives CDR1 MNHEY, CDR2 SMNVEV (reference sequence). Trimming cost V 2 bases and J 2 bases, with 7 bases left between them.

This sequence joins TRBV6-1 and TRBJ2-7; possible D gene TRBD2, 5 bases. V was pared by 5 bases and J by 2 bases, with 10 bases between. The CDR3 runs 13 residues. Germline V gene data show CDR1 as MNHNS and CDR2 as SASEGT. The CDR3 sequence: CASSSGITYEQYF. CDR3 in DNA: TGTGCCAGCAGTTCCGGGATAACCTACGAGCAGTACTTC.

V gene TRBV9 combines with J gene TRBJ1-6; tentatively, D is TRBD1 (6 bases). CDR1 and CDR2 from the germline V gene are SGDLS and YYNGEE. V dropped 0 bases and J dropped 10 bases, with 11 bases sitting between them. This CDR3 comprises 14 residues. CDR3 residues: CASSVGGQRSPLHF. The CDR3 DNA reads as TGTGCCAGCAGCGTAGGGGGGCAGAGATCACCCCTCCACTTT.

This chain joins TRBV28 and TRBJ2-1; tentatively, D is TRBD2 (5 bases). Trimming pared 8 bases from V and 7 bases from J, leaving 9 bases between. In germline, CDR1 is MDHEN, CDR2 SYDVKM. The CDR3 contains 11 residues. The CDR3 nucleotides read TGTGCCAGCGGGGAGAGGAATGAGCAGTTCTTC. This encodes CASGERNEQFF.

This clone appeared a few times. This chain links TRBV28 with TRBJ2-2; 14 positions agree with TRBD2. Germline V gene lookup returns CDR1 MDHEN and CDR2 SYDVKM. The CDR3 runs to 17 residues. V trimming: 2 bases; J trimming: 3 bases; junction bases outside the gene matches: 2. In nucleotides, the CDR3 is TGTGCCAGCAGTTTACCGGGACTAGCGGGGGACACCGGGGAGCTGTTTTTT. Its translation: CASSLPGLAGDTGELFF.

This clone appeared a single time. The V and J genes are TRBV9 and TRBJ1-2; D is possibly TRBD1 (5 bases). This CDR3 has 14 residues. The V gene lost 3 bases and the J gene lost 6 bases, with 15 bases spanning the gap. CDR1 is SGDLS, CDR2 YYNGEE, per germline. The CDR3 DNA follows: TGTGCCAGCAGCGCCAGAGGGGAGGTGAATGGCTACACCTTC. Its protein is CASSARGEVNGYTF. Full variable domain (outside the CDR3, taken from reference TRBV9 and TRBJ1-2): DSGVTQTPKHLITATGQRVTLRCSPRSGDLSVYWYQQSLDQGLQFLIQYYNGEERAKGNILERFSAQQFPDLHSELNLSSLELGDSALYFCASSARGEVNGYTFGSGTRLTVV.

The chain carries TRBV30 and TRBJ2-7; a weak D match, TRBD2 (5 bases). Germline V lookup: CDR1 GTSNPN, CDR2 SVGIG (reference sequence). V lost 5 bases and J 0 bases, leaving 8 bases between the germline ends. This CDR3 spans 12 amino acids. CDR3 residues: CAWAEASYEQYF. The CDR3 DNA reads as TGTGCCTGGGCGGAGGCCTCCTACGAGCAGTACTTC.

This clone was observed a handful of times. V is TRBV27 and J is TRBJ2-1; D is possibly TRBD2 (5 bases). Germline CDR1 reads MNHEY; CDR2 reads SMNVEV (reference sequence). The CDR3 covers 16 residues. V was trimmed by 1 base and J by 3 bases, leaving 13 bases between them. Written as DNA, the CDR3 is TGTGCCAGCAGTTTATTGGGCCTAGGAGGCTACAATGAGCAGTTCTTC. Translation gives CASSLLGLGGYNEQFF.

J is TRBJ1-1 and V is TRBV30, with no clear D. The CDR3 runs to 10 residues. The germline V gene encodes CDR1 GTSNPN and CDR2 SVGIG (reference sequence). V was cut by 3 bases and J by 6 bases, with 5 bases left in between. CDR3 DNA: TGTGCCTGGAGCCTTTCTGAAGCTTTCTTT. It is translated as CAWSLSEAFF. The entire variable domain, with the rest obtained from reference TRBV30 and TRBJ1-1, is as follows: SQTIHQWPATLVQPVGSPLSLECTVEGTSNPNLYWYRQAAGRGLQLLFYSVGIGQISSEVPQNLSASRPQDRQFILSSKKLLLSDSGFYLCAWSLSEAFFGQGTRLTVV.

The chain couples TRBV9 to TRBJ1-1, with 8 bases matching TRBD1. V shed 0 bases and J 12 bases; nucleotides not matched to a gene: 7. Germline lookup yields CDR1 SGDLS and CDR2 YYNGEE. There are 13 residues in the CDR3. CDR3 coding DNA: TGTGCCAGCAGCGTAGTTCCAGGGGGCGAATCTTTCTTT. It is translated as CASSVVPGGESFF.

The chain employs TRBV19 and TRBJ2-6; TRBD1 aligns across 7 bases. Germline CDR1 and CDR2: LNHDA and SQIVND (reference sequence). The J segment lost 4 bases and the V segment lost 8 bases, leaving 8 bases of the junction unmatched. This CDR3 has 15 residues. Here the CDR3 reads CASETGIRGANVLTF. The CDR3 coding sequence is TGTGCCAGTGAGACAGGGATTCGAGGGGCCAACGTCCTGACTTTC.

The CDR3 DNA is TGCAGTGCTAGTTCCGACAGGGGGCTATGGGTAGAGACCCAGTACTTC. This encodes CSASSDRGLWVETQYF. This chain links TRBV20-1 with TRBJ2-5; 10 bases match TRBD1. V dropped 3 bases and J dropped 4; count of bases not matched to a gene: 11. Germline V gene sequence: CDR1 DFQATT, CDR2 SNEGSKA (reference sequence). This CDR3 is built from 16 residues.

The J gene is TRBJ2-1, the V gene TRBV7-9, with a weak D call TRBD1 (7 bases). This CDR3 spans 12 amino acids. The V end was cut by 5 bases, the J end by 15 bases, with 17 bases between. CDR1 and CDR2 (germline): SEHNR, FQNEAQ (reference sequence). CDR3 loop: CASSAYRGAGFF. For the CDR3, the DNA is TGTGCCAGCAGCGCCTACAGGGGAGCGGGGTTCTTC.

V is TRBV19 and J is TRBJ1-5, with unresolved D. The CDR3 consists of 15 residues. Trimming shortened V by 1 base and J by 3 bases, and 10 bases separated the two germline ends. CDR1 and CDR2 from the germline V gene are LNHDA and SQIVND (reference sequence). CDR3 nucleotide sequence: TGTGCCAGTAGTATAGTCAGAGGATTCAATCAGCCCCAGCATTTT. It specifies CASSIVRGFNQPQHF.

This CDR3 is CASSLSSLLAKNIQYF. CDR3 bases: TGTGCCAGCAGTTTGTCATCACTACTAGCCAAAAACATTCAGTACTTC. The chain joins TRBV28 to TRBJ2-4; no clear D gene. The CDR3 sequence is 16 residues long. V was shortened by 3 bases and J by 0 bases, with 12 bases between the two germline ends. Germline V gives CDR1 MDHEN, CDR2 SYDVKM.

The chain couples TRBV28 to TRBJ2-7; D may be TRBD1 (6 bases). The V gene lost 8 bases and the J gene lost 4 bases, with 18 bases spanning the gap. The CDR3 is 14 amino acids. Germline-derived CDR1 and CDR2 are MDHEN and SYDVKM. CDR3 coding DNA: TGTGCCAGCGGGGGACAAGGGGGAGTGTACGAGCAGTACTTC. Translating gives CASGGQGGVYEQYF.

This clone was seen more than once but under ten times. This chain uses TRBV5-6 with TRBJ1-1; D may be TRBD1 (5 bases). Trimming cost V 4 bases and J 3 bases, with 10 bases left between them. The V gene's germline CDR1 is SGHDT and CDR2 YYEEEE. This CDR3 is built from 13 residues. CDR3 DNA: TGTGCCAGCAGCCCGGGGGTGTACACTGAAGCTTTCTTT. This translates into CASSPGVYTEAFF.

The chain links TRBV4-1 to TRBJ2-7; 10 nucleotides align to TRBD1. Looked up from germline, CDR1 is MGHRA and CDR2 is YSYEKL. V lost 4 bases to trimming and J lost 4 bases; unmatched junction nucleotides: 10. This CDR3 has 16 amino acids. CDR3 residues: CASSPKGTGERYEQYF. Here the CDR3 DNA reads TGCGCCAGCAGCCCAAAAGGGACAGGGGAAAGATACGAGCAGTACTTC.

Here the CDR3 reads CASSTSGLAGYYEQYF. The CDR3 nucleotides are TGTGCCAGCAGCACCTCGGGACTAGCGGGCTACTACGAGCAGTACTTC. This chain connects TRBV11-2 to TRBJ2-7, with 12 bases that match TRBD2. Germline assignment: CDR1 SGHAT and CDR2 FQNNGV. The CDR3 runs to 16 residues. The V gene end was trimmed by 5 bases and the J gene end by 3 bases; junction bases not matched to a gene: 8.

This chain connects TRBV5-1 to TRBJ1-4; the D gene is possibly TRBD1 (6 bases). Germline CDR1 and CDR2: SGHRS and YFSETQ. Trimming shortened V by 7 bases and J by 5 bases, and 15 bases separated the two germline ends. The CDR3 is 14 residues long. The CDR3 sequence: CASSGQSPNEKLFF. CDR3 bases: TGCGCCAGCTCCGGACAGAGCCCCAATGAAAAACTGTTTTTT.

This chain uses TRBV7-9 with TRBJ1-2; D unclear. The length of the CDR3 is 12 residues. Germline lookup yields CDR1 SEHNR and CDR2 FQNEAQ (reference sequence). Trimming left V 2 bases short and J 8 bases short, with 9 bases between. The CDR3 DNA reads TGTGCCAGCAGCTTAAAGGGAGAGGGCTACACCTTC. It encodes CASSLKGEGYTF.

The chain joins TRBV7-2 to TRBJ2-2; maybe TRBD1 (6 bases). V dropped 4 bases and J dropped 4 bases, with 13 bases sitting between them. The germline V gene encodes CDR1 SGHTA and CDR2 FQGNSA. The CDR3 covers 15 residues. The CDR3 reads CASSWGTFVTGELFF. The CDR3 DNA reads TGTGCCAGCAGCTGGGGGACATTCGTCACCGGGGAGCTGTTTTTT.

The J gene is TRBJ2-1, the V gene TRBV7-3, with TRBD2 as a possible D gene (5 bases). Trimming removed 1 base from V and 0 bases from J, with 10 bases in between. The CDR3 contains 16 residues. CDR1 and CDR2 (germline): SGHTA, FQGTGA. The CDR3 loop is CASSLIGGYSYNEQFF. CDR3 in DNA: TGTGCCAGCAGCTTAATCGGAGGATACTCCTACAATGAGCAGTTCTTC.

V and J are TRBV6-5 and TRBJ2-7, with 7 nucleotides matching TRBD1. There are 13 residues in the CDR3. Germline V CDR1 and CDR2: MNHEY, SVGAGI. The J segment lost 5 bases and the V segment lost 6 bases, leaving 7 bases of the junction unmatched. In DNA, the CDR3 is TGTGCCAGCAGAAGACAGGGAAGCGACGAGCAGTACTTC. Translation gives CASRRQGSDEQYF.

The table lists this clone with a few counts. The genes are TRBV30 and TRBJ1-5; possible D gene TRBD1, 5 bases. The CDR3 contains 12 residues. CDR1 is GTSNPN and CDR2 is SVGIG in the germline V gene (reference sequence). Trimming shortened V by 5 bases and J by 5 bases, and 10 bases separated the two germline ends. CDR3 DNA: TGTGCCTGGGCGGGGGGGGATCAGCCCCAGCATTTT. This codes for CAWAGGDQPQHF.

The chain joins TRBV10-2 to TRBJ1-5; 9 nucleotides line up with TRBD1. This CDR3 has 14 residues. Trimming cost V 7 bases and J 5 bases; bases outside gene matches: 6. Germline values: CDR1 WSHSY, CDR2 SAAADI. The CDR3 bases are TGCGCCAGCAATCCGGGACAGGGTCATCAGCCCCAGCATTTT. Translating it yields CASNPGQGHQPQHF.

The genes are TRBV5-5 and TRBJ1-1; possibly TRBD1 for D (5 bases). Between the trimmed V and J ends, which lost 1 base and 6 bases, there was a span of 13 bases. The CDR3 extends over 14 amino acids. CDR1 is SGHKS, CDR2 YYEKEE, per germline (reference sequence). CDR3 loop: CASSLIRGTPEAFF. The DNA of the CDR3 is TGTGCCAGCAGCTTGATAAGGGGCACTCCTGAAGCTTTCTTT. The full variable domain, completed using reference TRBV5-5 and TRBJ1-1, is DAGVTQSPTHLIKTRGQQVTLRCSPISGHKSVSWYQQVLGQGPQFIFQYYEKEERGRGNFPDRFSARQFPNYSSELNVNALLLGDSALYLCASSLIRGTPEAFFGQGTRLTVV.

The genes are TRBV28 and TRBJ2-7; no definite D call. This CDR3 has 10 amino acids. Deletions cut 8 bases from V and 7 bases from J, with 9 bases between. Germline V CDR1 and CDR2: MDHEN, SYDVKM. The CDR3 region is CASGLREQYF. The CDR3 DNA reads TGTGCCAGCGGGTTGAGGGAGCAGTACTTC.

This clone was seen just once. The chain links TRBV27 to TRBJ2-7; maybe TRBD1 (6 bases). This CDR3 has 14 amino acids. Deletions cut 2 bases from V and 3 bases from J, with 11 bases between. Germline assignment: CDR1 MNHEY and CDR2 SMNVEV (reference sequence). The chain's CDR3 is CASSLIGRGYEQYF. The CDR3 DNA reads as TGTGCCAGCAGTTTAATCGGCAGGGGCTACGAGCAGTACTTC.

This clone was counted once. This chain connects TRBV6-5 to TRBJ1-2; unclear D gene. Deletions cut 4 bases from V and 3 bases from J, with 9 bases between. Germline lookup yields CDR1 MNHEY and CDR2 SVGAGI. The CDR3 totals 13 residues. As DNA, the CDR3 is TGTGCCAGCAGTTCAAATCCAGACTATGGCTACACCTTC. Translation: CASSSNPDYGYTF.